This TCR beta chain was profiled in a study of cytomegalovirus exposure and HLA in healthy donors. Notes on this clone: The antigen is not known.

Notes on the study in general: Among TCR beta chains, those listed as cytomegalovirus-associated numbered around 180. Presence/absence analyses rested on an assumption that sequencing depth was roughly uniform across donors.

The V segment lost 4 bases and the J segment 5 bases; nucleotides outside the gene matches: 8. Germline CDR1 reads SGHDN; CDR2 reads FVKESK. This CDR3 region has 15 residues. The PCR employed 60 Vbeta primers together with 13 Jbeta primers. The table came from immunoSEQ multiplex PCR; TCRdb's copy has only in-frame clones and leaves some out. The sample holds some 200,000 clones, roughly 70% seen once. The rearrangement links TRBV14 to TRBJ2-7; the match to TRBD1 covers 10 bases. This receptor was identified in a man in his forties or fifties in good health and CMV-seropositive. The sequenced sample was PBMCs. CDR3 sequence: CASSPQGTGDHEQYF. For the CDR3, the DNA is TGTGCCAGCAGCCCTCAGGGGACAGGGGACCACGAGCAGTACTTC.